The rows below give T cell receptor beta chains drawn from one sample of a study of blood T cell repertoires in COVID-19. Measured with immunoSEQ multiplex PCR; TCRdb has only the in-frame clones, and not every one. Here the sample spans fewer than 130,000 clones, around 79% being singletons. The sequencing input was peripheral blood. Every receptor here comes from a man in his 70s with active or convalescent COVID-19. CDR3s include the opening cysteine and the closing phenylalanine or tryptophan. D genes are given only for firm matches.

CDR3 length,J gene,D gene,V gene,CDR3 DNA,CDR3 protein
15,TRBJ2-2,NA,TRBV29-1,TGCAGCGTTAGGCCCACGGGACAAAACACCGGGGAGCTGTTTTTT,CSVRPTGQNTGELFF
14,TRBJ2-4,TRBD2,TRBV2,TGTGCCAGCAGGCCCCTAGCGGGATTAAACATTCAGTACTTC,CASRPLAGLNIQYF
13,TRBJ2-7,TRBD2,TRBV18,TGTGCCAGCTCACCAGGGGAGGGTGAGAAGCAGTACTTC,CASSPGEGEKQYF
15,TRBJ2-2,NA,TRBV18,TGTGCCAGCTCACAGGGACTCCCGAACACCGGGGAGCTGTTTTTT,CASSQGLPNTGELFF
14,TRBJ1-2,NA,TRBV30,TGTGCCTGGAGTGTATCGGGGGTTGACTATGGCTACACCTTC,CAWSVSGVDYGYTF
14,TRBJ1-2,NA,TRBV5-4,TGTGCCAGCAGCTATGCCCGACAAGGCTATGGCTACACCTTC,CASSYARQGYGYTF
15,TRBJ2-1,TRBD1,TRBV19,TGTGCCAGTAGTGCACAGACAGGGGACATCCATGAGCAGTTCTTC,CASSAQTGDIHEQFF
13,TRBJ1-3,TRBD1,TRBV19,TGTGCCAGCCGTCAAGGGGGCCGGAACACCATATATTTT,CASRQGGRNTIYF
14,TRBJ2-7,NA,TRBV24-1,TGTGCCACCAGTGATTTGTGGTCGGGGTTCGAGCAGTACTTC,CATSDLWSGFEQYF
11,TRBJ1-2,NA,TRBV30,TGTGCCTGGAGTCGGGGGTATGGCTACACCTTC,CAWSRGYGYTF
12,TRBJ1-2,NA,TRBV7-9,TGTGCCAGCAGTCGGGATGACTATGGCTACACCTTC,CASSRDDYGYTF
15,TRBJ2-3,NA,TRBV5-1,TGCGCCAGCCACAATCGACTAGGTCCCACAGATACGCAGTATTTT,CASHNRLGPTDTQYF
14,TRBJ2-1,NA,TRBV27,TGTGCCAGCAGCTCCCAGGGGATACGAAATGAGCAGTTCTTC,CASSSQGIRNEQFF
16,TRBJ2-3,TRBD2,TRBV5-6,TGTGCCAGCAGCCGACGGAGAGCGGGAGGTGGGGATACGCAGTATTTT,CASSRRRAGGGDTQYF
14,TRBJ2-2,NA,TRBV2,TGTGCCAGCAGTCCGCTGACACACACCGGGGAGCTGTTTTTT,CASSPLTHTGELFF